Sequencing of this TCR beta chain was carried out in a study of T cells in Graves' hyperthyroidism and ophthalmopathy. Concerning this clonotype: The antigen remains unidentified.

V lost 4 bases to trimming and J lost 4 bases, with 11 bases between them. CDR3 length equals 13 residues. Germline loops: CDR1 SGHNT, CDR2 YYREEE (reference sequence). Amplification targeted TCR beta CDR3 regions from RNA transcripts. TCR CDR3 underwent first-round RT-PCR with the HTBI primer set. TCRdb independently ran MiXCR on the multiplex PCR reads; one entry per CDR3 protein. In the table there are fewer than 900,000 distinct CDR3 sequences, approximately 19% of which are singletons. Study-level points and caveats: From stable hyperthyroidism, ophthalmopathy was set apart by a 13 V-J model.

This sequence was found in a woman aged 50 to 65 with Graves' hyperthyroidism that later progressed to Graves' ophthalmopathy. Sequenced material: blood. This chain links TRBV5-4 with TRBJ1-1; D is unclear. CDR3 DNA sequence: TGTGCCAGCAGCCTACAACGGGGCACTGAAGCTTTCTTT. Amino acids: CASSLQRGTEAFF.